This TCR beta chain was sequenced during a study of blood T cell repertoires in COVID-19. At the level of the study: COVID-19 samples, acute and convalescent, were from the United States, Italy and Spain. PBMCs, B-cell-depleted T cells, or T cells provided the cDNA or gDNA that made up the material.

Under the authors' procedure: Estimation of nucleated cell counts relied on the amplification of reference gene primers. The repertoire was sequenced with immunoSEQ multiplex PCR; TCRdb's copy has only in-frame clones and lacks some. V, J and clone size were drawn from that table, and D and trimming were deduced from the DNA. The sample lists about 270,000 clones, around 86% occurring once. The CDR3 totals 14 residues. Germline CDR1 is PRHDT and CDR2 is FYEKMQ (reference sequence). V lost 0 bases and J lost 4, with 7 bases in between. The sample was peripheral blood. This chain connects TRBV13 to TRBJ2-4; perhaps TRBD1 as D (6 bases). The source is a man aged 35 to 55 with active or convalescent COVID-19. CDR3 sequence reads: CASSLGQGKNIQYF. The CDR3 DNA is TGTGCCAGCAGCTTAGGCCAGGGGAAAAACATTCAGTACTTC.